These 28 T cell receptor beta chains were sequenced from one sample in a study of T-cell reconstitution after alpha-beta-depleted transplantation in children listed by TCRdb under 2016. The library was generated by PCR. Instrument used: Illumina HiSeq 2500. Molecular barcoding was employed in the preparation of TCR libraries, with unique molecular identifiers being used to normalize TCRbeta repertoire quantification. Using fastp trimming at Q25 and MiXCR clonotype assembly, TCRdb reanalyzed the public sequencing data and kept in-frame beta chains. Rows matching on CDR3 protein sequence are summarized as one entry with the most common DNA and genes. The sample records 250,000 to 400,000 distinct CDR3 sequences, roughly 21% of which are singletons. The ten largest clones represent 11% of the sample. This specimen's treatment or condition label, per the study, means: allogeneic hematopoietic cell transplantation with graft depleted of TCRalphabeta T cells and CD19 B cells.

This specimen was PBMCs, mostly from graft donor cells, taken 180 days after TCRalphabeta/CD19-depleted stem cell transplant. The source of these receptors is a male patient between 5 and 17 years old who had a stem cell transplant for acute lymphoblastic leukemia, so the T cells may come from the graft donor.

This chain links TRBV20-1 with TRBJ2-1, with 8 bases identical to TRBD1. The CDR3 length is 14 residues. V trimming: 0 bases; J trimming: 8 bases; junction bases outside the gene matches: 6. The germline V gene has CDR1 DFQATT and CDR2 SNEGSKA (reference sequence). CDR3 protein: CSARDYRGMDEQFF. The CDR3 bases are TGCAGTGCTAGAGATTACAGGGGGATGGATGAGCAGTTCTTC.

This clonotype showed up many times. The chain recombines TRBV29-1 with TRBJ2-1; D remains unclear. Trimming took off 4 bases at V and 4 bases at J, with 5 bases between the two ends. Germline assignment: CDR1 SQVTM and CDR2 ANQGSEA. CDR3 length equals 11 residues. As DNA, the CDR3 is TGCAGCGTTGCAGCTTACAATGAGCAGTTCTTC. Residues: CSVAAYNEQFF.

The chain uses TRBV13 and TRBJ2-7, with D possibly being TRBD1 (6 bases). Trimming shortened V by 8 bases and J by 3 bases, and 20 bases separated the two germline ends. The CDR3 covers 15 residues. CDR1 is PRHDT, CDR2 FYEKMQ, per germline (reference sequence). CDR3 loop: CASSRIRDTLYEQYF. The CDR3 DNA reads TGTGCCAGCTCGAGGATCCGGGACACGCTCTACGAGCAGTACTTC.

This clonotype was detected a few times. V is TRBV20-1 and J is TRBJ1-1; D gene uncertain. Germline V gives CDR1 DFQATT, CDR2 SNEGSKA (reference sequence). Trimming took off 3 bases at V and 3 bases at J, with 11 bases between the two ends. This CDR3 is 13 amino acids long. CDR3 protein: CSASVDRYTEAFF. DNA of the CDR3: TGCAGTGCTAGTGTGGACCGGTACACTGAAGCTTTCTTT.

The rearrangement joins TRBV7-3 to TRBJ2-1; 11 positions match TRBD2. This CDR3 has 16 amino acids. The V segment lost 4 bases and the J segment 7 bases; nucleotides outside the gene matches: 9. Germline V gene sequence: CDR1 SGHTA, CDR2 FQGTGA. The CDR3, as DNA: TGTGCCAGCAGCTCTAACCCACTAGCGGGAGTGAATGAGCAGTTCTTC. Its translation is CASSSNPLAGVNEQFF.

The CDR3 DNA reads TGCAGTGCTGCACGGACAGGTTCCGGCCTCGAGCAGTACTTC. Amino acid sequence: CSAARTGSGLEQYF. This rearrangement joins TRBV20-1 to TRBJ2-7; 7 nucleotides align to TRBD1. CDR3 size: 14 residues. Trimming took 5 bases from V and 6 from J; bases not matched to a gene: 13. In germline, CDR1 is DFQATT, CDR2 SNEGSKA (reference sequence).

This clonotype occurred a few times. The chain combines TRBV29-1 with TRBJ2-3; D might be TRBD1 (6 bases). CDR1 and CDR2 from the germline V gene are SQVTM and ANQGSEA. Trimming stripped 2 bases from V and 4 bases from J, with 13 bases between. CDR3 length equals 14 residues. The CDR3 DNA reads as TGCAGCGTTGAACCGGGGTGGGGGCCAGATACGCAGTATTTT. Encoded protein: CSVEPGWGPDTQYF.

Ten or more counts support this clonotype. V is TRBV4-1 and J is TRBJ1-4; D uncertain. CDR1 and CDR2 (germline): MGHRA, YSYEKL. Trimming stripped 1 base from V and 8 bases from J, with 14 bases between. The CDR3 length is 15 residues. CDR3 loop: CASSQGRAVGEKLFF. The CDR3, as DNA: TGCGCCAGCAGCCAAGGGAGAGCGGTCGGCGAAAAACTGTTTTTT.

There are many counts of this clonotype. The junction departs from germline at one end; a sequencing error may be responsible. The chain combines TRBV4-1 with TRBJ1-5, with D possibly matching TRBD1 (5 bases). Germline V gives CDR1 MGHRA, CDR2 YSYEKL. The CDR3 sequence is 15 residues long. The CDR3: CASSPRAGSNQPQHF. The CDR3 nucleotides read TGCGCTAGCAGCCCCCGGGCAGGGTCCAATCAGCCCCAGCATTTT.

This clonotype was detected a few times. This chain links TRBV7-9 with TRBJ1-1, with D possibly matching TRBD1 (6 bases). The CDR3 contains 16 residues. The germline V and J ends were trimmed by 3 bases and 11 bases, with 25 bases remaining between them. Germline CDR1 SEHNR, CDR2 FQNEAQ (reference sequence). CDR3 sequence (DNA): TGTGCCAGCAGCTTCCCCCGCTTAGGGGGGGCGAGAGGGGCTTTCTTT. As protein: CASSFPRLGGARGAFF. The entire variable domain, with the rest obtained from reference TRBV7-9 and TRBJ1-1, is as follows: DTGVSQNPRHKITKRGQNVTFRCDPISEHNRLYWYRQTLGQGPEFLTYFQNEAQLEKSRLLSDRFSAERPKGSFSTLEIQRTEQGDSAMYLCASSFPRLGGARGAFFGQGTRLTVV.

The chain is built from TRBV20-1 and TRBJ2-2; 9 nucleotides agree with TRBD1. V lost 5 bases to trimming and J lost 9 bases; unmatched junction nucleotides: 13. The CDR3 sequence is 15 residues long. Germline CDR1 DFQATT, CDR2 SNEGSKA (reference sequence). CDR3 region: CSAGDLGQGGRELFF. In nucleotides, the CDR3 is TGCAGTGCTGGGGATTTGGGACAGGGTGGACGGGAGCTGTTTTTT.

This clonotype was picked up a small number of times. This rearrangement joins TRBV5-1 to TRBJ1-4; D perhaps matches TRBD1 (6 bases). The CDR3 extends over 22 amino acids. V shed 0 bases and J shed 0 bases, with 27 bases lying between them. The germline V gene encodes CDR1 SGHRS and CDR2 YFSETQ. CDR3 bases: TGCGCCAGCAGCTTGGCCATGGGGGCTTTAGTCACCCCGATTGCAACTAATGAAAAACTGTTTTTT. As protein: CASSLAMGALVTPIATNEKLFF.

This chain uses TRBV29-1 with TRBJ2-3; 8 bases match TRBD2. V dropped 1 base and J dropped 2; count of bases not matched to a gene: 2. The CDR3 has 14 residues. Germline V gene data show CDR1 as SQVTM and CDR2 as ANQGSEA. The CDR3 nucleotides are TGCAGCGTTGAAGTAGCGGGGAACACAGATACGCAGTATTTT. Translation: CSVEVAGNTDTQYF.

This clonotype has just a few counts. The rearrangement links TRBV2 to TRBJ2-5, with D perhaps matching TRBD1 (7 bases). The V end was cut by 7 bases, the J end by 2 bases, with 14 bases between. The CDR3 loop spans 14 amino acids. Germline loops: CDR1 SNHLY, CDR2 FYNNEI. CDR3 nucleotide sequence: TGTGCCAGCACCCGGAGGGGGCGACAAGAGACCCAGTACTTC. Translated: CASTRRGRQETQYF.

The V gene is TRBV9, the J gene TRBJ2-6; D gene ambiguous. V was pared by 0 bases and J by 0 bases, with 10 bases between. The germline gives CDR1 SGDLS, CDR2 YYNGEE. The CDR3 spans 17 residues. The CDR3, as DNA: TGTGCCAGCAGCGTAGCCGCCTCAGCCTCTGGGGCCAACGTCCTGACTTTC. It translates to CASSVAASASGANVLTF. Using reference TRBV9 and TRBJ2-6 for the parts outside the CDR3, the full variable domain is DSGVTQTPKHLITATGQRVTLRCSPRSGDLSVYWYQQSLDQGLQFLIQYYNGEERAKGNILERFSAQQFPDLHSELNLSSLELGDSALYFCASSVAASASGANVLTFGAGSRLTVL.

The V gene is TRBV6-1, the J gene TRBJ2-1, with TRBD2 matching over 12 bases. With V trimmed by 5 bases and J by 9 bases, 8 bases remained unmatched. Germline-derived CDR1 and CDR2 are MNHNS and SASEGT. The CDR3 contains 15 residues. In DNA form, the CDR3 reads TGTGCCAGCAGTCTAGCGGGAGGGCCCCGCAGTGAGCAGTTCTTC. Its protein is CASSLAGGPRSEQFF.

The chain joins TRBV5-5 to TRBJ1-4, with D unresolved. The V end lost 1 base, the J end lost 8 bases, and 12 bases lay between the germline ends. CDR3 size: 14 residues. CDR1 is SGHKS and CDR2 is YYEKEE in the germline V gene (reference sequence). The CDR3 reads CASSLRAAEEKLFF. CDR3 in DNA: TGTGCCAGCAGCTTGCGAGCGGCGGAGGAAAAACTGTTTTTT. Using reference TRBV5-5 and TRBJ1-4 for the parts outside the CDR3, the full variable domain is DAGVTQSPTHLIKTRGQQVTLRCSPISGHKSVSWYQQVLGQGPQFIFQYYEKEERGRGNFPDRFSARQFPNYSSELNVNALLLGDSALYLCASSLRAAEEKLFFGSGTQLSVL.

This clonotype was recorded a few times. The chain links TRBV4-1 to TRBJ2-7, with D possibly TRBD2 on 6 matching bases. Germline assignment: CDR1 MGHRA and CDR2 YSYEKL. V lost 4 bases and J 0 bases, leaving 16 bases between the germline ends. This CDR3 contains 16 residues. This CDR3 reads CASSRQLAPFSYEQYF. CDR3 nucleotide sequence: TGCGCCAGCAGCCGCCAACTAGCCCCCTTCTCCTACGAGCAGTACTTC.

The chain joins TRBV24-1 to TRBJ2-2; D gene uncertain. Germline V gene lookup returns CDR1 KGHDR and CDR2 SFDVKD. The CDR3 loop spans 13 amino acids. Between the trimmed V and J ends, which lost 3 bases and 5 bases, there was a span of 6 bases. CDR3 amino acids: CATSDPPTGELFF. The CDR3 DNA reads TGTGCCACCAGTGATCCTCCTACCGGGGAGCTGTTTTTT.

The table lists this clonotype with a few counts. This chain joins TRBV20-1 and TRBJ2-1, with D perhaps matching TRBD1 or TRBD2 (6 bases each). Per germline, CDR1 DFQATT and CDR2 SNEGSKA (reference sequence). CDR3 length equals 16 residues. V was shortened by 4 bases and J by 2 bases, with 18 bases between the two germline ends. The CDR3 coding sequence is TGCAGTGCTATCGGCCGGGGGCAGGGAACCTACAATGAGCAGTTCTTC. Amino acids: CSAIGRGQGTYNEQFF.

The V call is TRBV29-1, the J call TRBJ2-7, with D perhaps TRBD2 (6 bases). The CDR3 extends over 12 amino acids. Trimming stripped 6 bases from V and 2 bases from J, with 11 bases between. Germline lookup yields CDR1 SQVTM and CDR2 ANQGSEA. CDR3 amino acids: CSVGTLAYEQYF. The CDR3 nucleotides are TGCAGCGTGGGGACTCTGGCCTACGAGCAGTACTTC.

This clonotype was recorded only once. V and J are TRBV7-7 and TRBJ2-5, with TRBD2 matching over 10 bases. The CDR3 has 15 amino acids. V shed 4 bases and J 4 bases; nucleotides not matched to a gene: 6. The germline gives CDR1 SSHAT, CDR2 FNYEAQ (reference sequence). The CDR3 protein is CASSSSGRASETQYF. The CDR3 nucleotides are TGTGCCAGCAGCTCCAGCGGGAGGGCCTCAGAGACCCAGTACTTC. Complete variable domain (other parts from reference TRBV7-7 and TRBJ2-5): GAGVSQSPRYKVTKRGQDVTLRCDPISSHATLYWYQQALGQGPEFLTYFNYEAQPDKSGLPSDRFSAERPEGSISTLTIQRTEQRDSAMYRCASSSSGRASETQYFGPGTRLLVL.

The chain carries TRBV6-5 and TRBJ2-3; D remains unclear. V was pared by 2 bases and J by 7 bases, with 16 bases between. Germline V lookup: CDR1 MNHEY, CDR2 SVGAGI. This CDR3 spans 15 amino acids. CDR3 sequence (DNA): TGTGCCAGCAGTTACGACCTAATCACCGGGCATACGCAGTATTTT. This encodes CASSYDLITGHTQYF.

The CDR3 DNA follows: TGTGCCACCAGTGAATCCTTTGACAATGAGCAGTTCTTC. As protein: CATSESFDNEQFF. The chain uses TRBV24-1 and TRBJ2-1; D unclear. This CDR3 spans 13 amino acids. Germline V gene data show CDR1 as KGHDR and CDR2 as SFDVKD. V lost 4 bases and J lost 5, with 8 bases in between.

The chain employs TRBV4-1 and TRBJ2-7; 9 bases fit TRBD1. Germline CDR1 is MGHRA and CDR2 is YSYEKL. The CDR3 runs 14 residues. The J segment lost 3 bases and the V segment lost 5 bases, leaving 5 bases of the junction unmatched. CDR3 bases: TGCGCCAGCAGCTACCGGGACAGGGACTACGAGCAGTACTTC. It translates to CASSYRDRDYEQYF.

The V call is TRBV12-3 or TRBV12-4, the J call TRBJ1-6, with 8 bases aligning to TRBD1. V was clipped by 3 bases and J by 8 bases; unmatched bases: 3. The CDR3 extends over 14 amino acids. CDR3 protein: CASSFQGAHSPLHF. The CDR3 DNA reads TGTGCCAGCAGTTTTCAGGGGGCTCATTCACCCCTCCACTTT.

This clonotype came up a few times. V is TRBV5-1 and J is TRBJ2-6; TRBD1 matches 7 bases. Per germline, CDR1 SGHRS and CDR2 YFSETQ. Losses at the gene ends were 0 bases for V and 3 bases for J; bases not matched to a gene: 9. The CDR3 sequence is 18 residues long. CDR3 DNA sequence: TGCGCCAGCAGCTTGGTTGGACAGGCCAGCAGTGGGGCCAACGTCCTGACTTTC. This sequence encodes CASSLVGQASSGANVLTF.

The chain is built from TRBV12-3 or TRBV12-4 and TRBJ1-2; D is undetermined. CDR3 length: 12 residues. Trimming took 2 bases from V and 5 from J, leaving 6 bases between them. This CDR3 reads CASSLSDYGYTF. The CDR3, as DNA: TGTGCCAGCAGTTTAAGTGATTATGGCTACACCTTC.